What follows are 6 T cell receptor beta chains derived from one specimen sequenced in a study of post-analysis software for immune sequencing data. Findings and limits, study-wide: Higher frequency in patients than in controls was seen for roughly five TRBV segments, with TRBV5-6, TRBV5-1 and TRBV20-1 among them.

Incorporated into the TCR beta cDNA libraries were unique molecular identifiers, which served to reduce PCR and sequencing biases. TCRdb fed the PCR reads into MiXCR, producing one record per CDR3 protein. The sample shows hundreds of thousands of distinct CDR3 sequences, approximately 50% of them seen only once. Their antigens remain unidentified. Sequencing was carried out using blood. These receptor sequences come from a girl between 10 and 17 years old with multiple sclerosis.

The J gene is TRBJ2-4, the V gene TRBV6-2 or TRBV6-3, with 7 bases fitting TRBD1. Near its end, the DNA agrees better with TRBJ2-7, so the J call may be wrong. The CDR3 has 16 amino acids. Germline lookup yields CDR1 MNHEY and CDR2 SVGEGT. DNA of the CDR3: TGTGCCAGCAGTTACTTACCGGGACAGTCGTTCTACGAGCAGTACTTC. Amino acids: CASSYLPGQSFYEQYF.

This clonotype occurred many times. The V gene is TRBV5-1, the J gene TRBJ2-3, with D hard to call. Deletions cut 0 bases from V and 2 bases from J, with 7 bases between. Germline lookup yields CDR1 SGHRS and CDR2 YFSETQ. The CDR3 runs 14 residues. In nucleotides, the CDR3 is TGCGCCAGCAGCTTGGGCAGCTCCACAGATACGCAGTATTTT. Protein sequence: CASSLGSSTDTQYF.

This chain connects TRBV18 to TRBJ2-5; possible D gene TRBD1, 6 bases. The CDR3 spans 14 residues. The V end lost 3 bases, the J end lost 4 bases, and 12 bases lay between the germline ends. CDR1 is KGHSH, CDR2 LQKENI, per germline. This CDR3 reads CASSPYRELETQYF. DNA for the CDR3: TGTGCCAGCTCACCGTACAGGGAGTTAGAGACCCAGTACTTC.

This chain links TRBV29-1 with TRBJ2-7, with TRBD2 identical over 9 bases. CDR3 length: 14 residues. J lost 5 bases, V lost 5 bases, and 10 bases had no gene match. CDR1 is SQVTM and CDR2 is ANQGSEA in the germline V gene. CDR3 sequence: CSVSVGAGGHEQYF. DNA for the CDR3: TGCAGCGTTTCCGTGGGAGCGGGAGGCCACGAGCAGTACTTC.

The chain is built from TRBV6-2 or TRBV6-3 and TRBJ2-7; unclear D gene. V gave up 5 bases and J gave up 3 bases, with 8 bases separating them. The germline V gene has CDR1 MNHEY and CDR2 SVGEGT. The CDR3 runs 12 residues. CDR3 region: CASSLIYYEQYF. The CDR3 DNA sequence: TGTGCCAGCAGTCTCATTTACTACGAGCAGTACTTC.

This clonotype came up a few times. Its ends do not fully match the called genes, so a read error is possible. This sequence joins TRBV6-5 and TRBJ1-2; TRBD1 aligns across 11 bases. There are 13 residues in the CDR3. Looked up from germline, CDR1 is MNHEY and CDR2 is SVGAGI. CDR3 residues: CASKRDRGAGCTF. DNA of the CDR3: TGTGCCAGCAAGAGGGACAGGGGGGCTGGCTGCACCTTC.